What follows describes a single T cell receptor beta chain. This entry comes from a study of OX40 agonist ivuxolimab in advanced cancers. Profiling relied on immunoSEQ multiplex PCR, and the TCRdb table lists in-frame clones only, not all of them. The repertoire holds roughly 61,000 clones, 75% to 90% seen once, with less than 0.6% in the top ten. This TCR was sampled from an adult with an advanced solid tumor such as melanoma, head and neck, liver or kidney cancer. This specimen was CD4+ or CD8+ T cells sorted from blood, taken in a trial of the OX40 agonist ivuxolimab.

CDR3 in amino acids: CASSSPGTSVPDTQYF. Written as DNA, the CDR3 is TGTGCCAGCAGTTCCCCCGGGACTAGCGTTCCAGATACGCAGTATTTT. The V call is TRBV27, the J call TRBJ2-3, with 10 bases that match TRBD2. Trimming removed 4 bases from V and 4 bases from J; junction bases left unmatched: 8. Germline values: CDR1 MNHEY, CDR2 SMNVEV (reference sequence). This CDR3 contains 16 residues.